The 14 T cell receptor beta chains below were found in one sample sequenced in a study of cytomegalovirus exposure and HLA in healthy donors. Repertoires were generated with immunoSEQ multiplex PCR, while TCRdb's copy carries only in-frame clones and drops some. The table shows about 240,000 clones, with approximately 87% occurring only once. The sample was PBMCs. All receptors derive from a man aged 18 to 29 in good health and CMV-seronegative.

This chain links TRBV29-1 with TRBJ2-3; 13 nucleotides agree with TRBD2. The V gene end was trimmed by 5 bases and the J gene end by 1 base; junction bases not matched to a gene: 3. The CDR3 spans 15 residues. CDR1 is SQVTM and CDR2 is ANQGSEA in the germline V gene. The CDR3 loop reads CSVTSGRARTDTQYF. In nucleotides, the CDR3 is TGCAGCGTTACTAGCGGGAGGGCCCGCACAGATACGCAGTATTTT.

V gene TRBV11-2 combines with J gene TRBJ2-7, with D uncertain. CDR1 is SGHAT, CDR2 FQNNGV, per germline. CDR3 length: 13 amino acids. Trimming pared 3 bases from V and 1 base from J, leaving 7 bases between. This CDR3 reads CASSFPQSYEQYF. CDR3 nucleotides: TGTGCCAGCAGCTTCCCACAGTCCTACGAGCAGTACTTC.

The CDR3 reads CASSIIFRDYKFYEQYF. The CDR3 nucleotides are TGTGCCAGCAGCATCATCTTCCGGGACTACAAATTCTACGAGCAGTACTTC. This chain connects TRBV11-2 to TRBJ2-7, with 7 bases aligning to TRBD2. The CDR3 length is 17 residues. Looked up from germline, CDR1 is SGHAT and CDR2 is FQNNGV. J gave up 3 bases and V 5 bases, and 16 bases lay outside the gene matches. The whole variable domain, filled in from reference TRBV11-2 and TRBJ2-7, reads EAGVAQSPRYKIIEKRQSVAFWCNPISGHATLYWYQQILGQGPKLLIQFQNNGVVDDSQLPKDRFSAERLKGVDSTLKIQPAKLEDSAVYLCASSIIFRDYKFYEQYFGPGTRLTVT.

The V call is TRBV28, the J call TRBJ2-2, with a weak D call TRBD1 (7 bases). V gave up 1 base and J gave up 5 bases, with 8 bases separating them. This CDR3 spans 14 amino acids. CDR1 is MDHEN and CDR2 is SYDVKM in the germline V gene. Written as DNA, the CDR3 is TGTGCCAGCAGTTTATCAGGGGGGACCGGGGAGCTGTTTTTT. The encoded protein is CASSLSGGTGELFF.

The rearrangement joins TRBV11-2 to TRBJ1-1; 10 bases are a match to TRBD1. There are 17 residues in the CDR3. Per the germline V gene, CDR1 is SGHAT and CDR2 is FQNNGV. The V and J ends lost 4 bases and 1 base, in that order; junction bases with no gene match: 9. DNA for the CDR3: TGTGCCAGCAGCTACAACGTCCGGGACAGGGGGAACACTGAAGCTTTCTTT. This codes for CASSYNVRDRGNTEAFF.

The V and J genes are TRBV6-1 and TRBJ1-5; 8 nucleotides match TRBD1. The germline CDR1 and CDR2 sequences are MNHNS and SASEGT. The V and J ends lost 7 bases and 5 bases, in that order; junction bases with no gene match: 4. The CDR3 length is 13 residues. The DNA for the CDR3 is TGTGCCAGCAAAGACAGGGGTTATCAGCCCCAGCATTTT. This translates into CASKDRGYQPQHF.

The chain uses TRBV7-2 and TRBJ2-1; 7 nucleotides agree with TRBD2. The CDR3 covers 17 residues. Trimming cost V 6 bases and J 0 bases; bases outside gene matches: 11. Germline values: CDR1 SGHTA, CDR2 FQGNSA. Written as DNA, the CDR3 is TGTGCCAGCAGACCTTTGACTAGCACTAGCTCCTACAATGAGCAGTTCTTC. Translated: CASRPLTSTSSYNEQFF.

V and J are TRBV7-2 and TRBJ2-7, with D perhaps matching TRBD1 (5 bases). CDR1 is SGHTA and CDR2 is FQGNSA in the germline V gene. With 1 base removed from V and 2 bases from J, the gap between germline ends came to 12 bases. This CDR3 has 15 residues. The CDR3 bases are TGTGCCAGCAGCTTAGTAGCCAGGGAACCCTACGAGCAGTACTTC. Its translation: CASSLVAREPYEQYF. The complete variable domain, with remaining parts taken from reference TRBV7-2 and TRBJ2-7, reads GAGVSQSPSNKVTEKGKDVELRCDPISGHTALYWYRQSLGQGLEFLIYFQGNSAPDKSGLPSDRFSAERTGGSVSTLTIQRTQQEDSAVYLCASSLVAREPYEQYFGPGTRLTVT.

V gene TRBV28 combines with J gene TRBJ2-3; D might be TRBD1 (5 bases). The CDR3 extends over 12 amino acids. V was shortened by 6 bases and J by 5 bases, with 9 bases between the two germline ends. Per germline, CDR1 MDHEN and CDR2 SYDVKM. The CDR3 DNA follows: TGTGCCAGCAGACAGGTGAAAGATACGCAGTATTTT. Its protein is CASRQVKDTQYF.

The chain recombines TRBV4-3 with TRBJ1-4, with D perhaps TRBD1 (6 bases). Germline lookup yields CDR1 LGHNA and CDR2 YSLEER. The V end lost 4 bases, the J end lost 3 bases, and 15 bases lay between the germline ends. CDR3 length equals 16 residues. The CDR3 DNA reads TGCGCCAGCAGCCCCACAGGGCAGAGAGCTAATGAAAAACTGTTTTTT. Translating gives CASSPTGQRANEKLFF.

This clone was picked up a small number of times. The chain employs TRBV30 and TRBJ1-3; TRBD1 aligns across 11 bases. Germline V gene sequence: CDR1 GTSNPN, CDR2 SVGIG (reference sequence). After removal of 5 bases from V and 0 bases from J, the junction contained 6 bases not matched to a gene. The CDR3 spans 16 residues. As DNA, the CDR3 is TGTGCCTGGGGACCCGGGACAGGGGGCTCTGGAAACACCATATATTTT. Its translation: CAWGPGTGGSGNTIYF.

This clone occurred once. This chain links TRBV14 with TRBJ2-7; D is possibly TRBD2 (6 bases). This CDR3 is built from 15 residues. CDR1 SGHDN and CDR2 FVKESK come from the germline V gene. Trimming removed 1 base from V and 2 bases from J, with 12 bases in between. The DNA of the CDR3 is TGTGCCAGCAGCCAAGGATTTGGCGGGACCTACGAGCAGTACTTC. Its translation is CASSQGFGGTYEQYF.

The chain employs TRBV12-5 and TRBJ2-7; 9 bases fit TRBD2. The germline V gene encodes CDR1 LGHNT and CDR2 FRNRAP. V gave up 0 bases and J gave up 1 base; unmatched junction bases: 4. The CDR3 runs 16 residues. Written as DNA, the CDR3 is TGTGCTAGTGGTTTGGTATTAGCGGGAGTATCCTACGAGCAGTACTTC. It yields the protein CASGLVLAGVSYEQYF. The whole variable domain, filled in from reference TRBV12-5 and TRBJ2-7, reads DARVTQTPRHKVTEMGQEVTMRCQPILGHNTVFWYRQTMMQGLELLAYFRNRAPLDDSGMPKDRFSAEMPDATLATLKIQPSEPRDSAVYFCASGLVLAGVSYEQYFGPGTRLTVT.

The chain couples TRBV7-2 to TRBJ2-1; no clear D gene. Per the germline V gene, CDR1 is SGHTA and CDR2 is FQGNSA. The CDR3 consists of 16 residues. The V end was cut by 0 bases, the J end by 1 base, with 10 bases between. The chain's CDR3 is CASSLAAPSSYNEQFF. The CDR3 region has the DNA TGTGCCAGCAGCTTAGCGGCCCCGTCTTCCTACAATGAGCAGTTCTTC.